Listed below are T cell receptor beta chains from one sample, sequenced in a study of blood T cell repertoires in COVID-19. Profiled with immunoSEQ multiplex PCR; TCRdb holds only in-frame clones, not every one. The sample carries over 250,000 clones, approximately 89% recorded once. Sequenced sample: PBMCs or T cells enriched from blood (not recorded which). The receptors come from a woman aged 25 to 39 who had recovered from COVID-19. Both conserved end residues are part of each CDR3. A D gene is named only where the DNA matches it firmly. Some rows mark clone size as missing; the rest say once, few, many or name a class of expanded clone.

CDR3 protein: CASSVGLSTGELFF; CDR3 DNA: TGTGCCAGCAGCGTAGGTCTGAGCACCGGGGAGCTGTTTTTT; CDR3 length: 14; clone size: .; J gene: TRBJ2-2; V gene: TRBV9; D gene: .
CDR3 protein: CASSRGGGNQPQHF; CDR3 DNA: TGTGCCAGTAGTCGAGGGGGGGGCAATCAGCCCCAGCATTTT; CDR3 length: 14; clone size: .; J gene: TRBJ1-5; V gene: TRBV19; D gene: .
CDR3 protein: CASSGLAGGPVDTQYF; CDR3 DNA: TGTGCCAGCAGTGGACTAGCGGGGGGGCCTGTAGATACGCAGTATTTT; CDR3 length: 16; clone size: .; J gene: TRBJ2-3; V gene: TRBV6-4; D gene: TRBD2
CDR3 protein: CASSFGQGVGYTF; CDR3 DNA: TGTGCCAGCAGCTTTGGACAGGGTGTTGGCTACACCTTC; CDR3 length: 13; clone size: few; J gene: TRBJ1-2; V gene: TRBV6-5; D gene: TRBD1
CDR3 protein: CASSDRGAEAFF; CDR3 DNA: TGTGCCAGCAGCGACAGGGGCGCTGAAGCTTTCTTT; CDR3 length: 12; clone size: .; J gene: TRBJ1-1; V gene: TRBV7-9; D gene: TRBD1
CDR3 protein: CASSPGSVENEKLFF; CDR3 DNA: TGTGCCAGCAGCCCCGGGTCCGTCGAAAATGAAAAACTGTTTTTT; CDR3 length: 15; clone size: .; J gene: TRBJ1-4; V gene: TRBV9; D gene: .
CDR3 protein: CASSQDWAQSSYGYTF; CDR3 DNA: TGTGCCAGCAGCCAAGATTGGGCGCAGAGTTCCTATGGCTACACCTTC; CDR3 length: 16; clone size: .; J gene: TRBJ1-2; V gene: TRBV3-1/TRBV3-2; D gene: .
CDR3 protein: CASSLEGATEAFF; CDR3 DNA: TGTGCCAGCAGCTTAGAGGGGGCAACTGAAGCTTTCTTT; CDR3 length: 13; clone size: .; J gene: TRBJ1-1; V gene: TRBV7-9; D gene: TRBD1
CDR3 protein: CATSDRGRGNYGYTF; CDR3 DNA: TGTGCCACCAGTGACAGGGGGCGCGGGAACTATGGCTACACCTTC; CDR3 length: 15; clone size: once; J gene: TRBJ1-2; V gene: TRBV24-1; D gene: TRBD1
CDR3 protein: CASSYGQLYGYTF; CDR3 DNA: TGTGCCAGCAGTTACGGGCAGCTTTATGGCTACACCTTC; CDR3 length: 13; clone size: .; J gene: TRBJ1-2; V gene: TRBV6-5; D gene: .
CDR3 protein: CASSKKGPVVEAFF; CDR3 DNA: TGTGCCAGCAGCAAAAAGGGGCCGGTCGTCGAAGCTTTCTTT; CDR3 length: 14; clone size: .; J gene: TRBJ1-1; V gene: TRBV21-1; D gene: .
CDR3 protein: CSVSRDRAREQYF; CDR3 DNA: TGCAGCGTCTCACGGGACAGGGCCCGCGAGCAGTACTTC; CDR3 length: 13; clone size: .; J gene: TRBJ2-7; V gene: TRBV29-1; D gene: TRBD1
CDR3 protein: CASSPLTGGQGYTF; CDR3 DNA: TGTGCCAGCAGTCCGTTAACAGGGGGCCAGGGCTACACCTTC; CDR3 length: 14; clone size: once; J gene: TRBJ1-2; V gene: TRBV5-6; D gene: TRBD1
CDR3 protein: CASSREVGGTEAFF; CDR3 DNA: TGTGCCAGCAGCCGGGAGGTGGGGGGCACTGAAGCTTTCTTT; CDR3 length: 14; clone size: .; J gene: TRBJ1-1; V gene: TRBV25-1; D gene: .
CDR3 protein: CASNGDGGNSPLHF; CDR3 DNA: TGTGCCAGCAACGGGGACGGGGGAAATTCACCCCTCCACTTT; CDR3 length: 14; clone size: .; J gene: TRBJ1-6; V gene: TRBV7-2; D gene: .
CDR3 protein: CASSSTSSPGELFF; CDR3 DNA: TGTGCCAGCAGCTCCACTAGTAGCCCCGGGGAGCTGTTTTTT; CDR3 length: 14; clone size: .; J gene: TRBJ2-2; V gene: TRBV7-2; D gene: .
CDR3 protein: CASSLGGGTKNIQYF; CDR3 DNA: TGCGCCAGCAGCCTCGGCGGGGGGACCAAAAACATTCAGTACTTC; CDR3 length: 15; clone size: .; J gene: TRBJ2-4; V gene: TRBV4-1; D gene: TRBD2
CDR3 protein: CASSLDRGNNQPQHF; CDR3 DNA: TGTGCCAGCAGCTTGGACAGGGGGAACAATCAGCCCCAGCATTTT; CDR3 length: 15; clone size: once; J gene: TRBJ1-5; V gene: TRBV11-2; D gene: TRBD1
CDR3 protein: CASSRAGANVLTF; CDR3 DNA: TGTGCCAGCAGCCGGGCTGGGGCCAACGTCCTGACTTTC; CDR3 length: 13; clone size: .; J gene: TRBJ2-6; V gene: TRBV6-6; D gene: .
CDR3 protein: CASRGRDRGLGYTF; CDR3 DNA: TGTGCCAGCAGGGGCCGGGACAGGGGTCTTGGCTACACCTTC; CDR3 length: 14; clone size: .; J gene: TRBJ1-2; V gene: TRBV6-5; D gene: TRBD1
CDR3 protein: CASRPRTVNTEAFF; CDR3 DNA: TGTGCCAGCAGGCCTCGGACAGTTAACACTGAAGCTTTCTTT; CDR3 length: 14; clone size: .; J gene: TRBJ1-1; V gene: TRBV2; D gene: .
CDR3 protein: CASSYSNSGNTEAFF; CDR3 DNA: TGTGCCAGCAGTTACTCTAACAGTGGGAACACTGAAGCTTTCTTT; CDR3 length: 15; clone size: .; J gene: TRBJ1-1; V gene: TRBV6-5; D gene: .
CDR3 protein: CASSPGEGHEQYF; CDR3 DNA: TGTGCCAGCTCACCAGGGGAGGGTCACGAGCAGTACTTC; CDR3 length: 13; clone size: .; J gene: TRBJ2-7; V gene: TRBV18; D gene: TRBD2
CDR3 protein: CASSYWQGAPYGYTF; CDR3 DNA: TGTGCCAGCAGTTACTGGCAGGGGGCTCCCTATGGCTACACCTTC; CDR3 length: 15; clone size: .; J gene: TRBJ1-2; V gene: TRBV6-2/TRBV6-3; D gene: TRBD1
CDR3 protein: CASSYMRAIGTQYF; CDR3 DNA: TGTGCCAGCAGTTACATGAGGGCCATTGGGACCCAGTACTTC; CDR3 length: 14; clone size: .; J gene: TRBJ2-5; V gene: TRBV6-5; D gene: .
CDR3 protein: CASSIDAGQRNQPQHF; CDR3 DNA: TGTGCCAGTAGTATAGATGCGGGCCAGCGTAATCAGCCCCAGCATTTT; CDR3 length: 16; clone size: few; J gene: TRBJ1-5; V gene: TRBV19; D gene: .
CDR3 protein: CASSVAEGNTIYF; CDR3 DNA: TGTGCCAGCAGCGTAGCTGAGGGAAACACCATATATTTT; CDR3 length: 13; clone size: .; J gene: TRBJ1-3; V gene: TRBV9; D gene: .
CDR3 protein: CASSIGQGFNQPQHF; CDR3 DNA: TGTGCCAGTAGTATAGGACAGGGGTTCAATCAGCCCCAGCATTTT; CDR3 length: 15; clone size: .; J gene: TRBJ1-5; V gene: TRBV19; D gene: TRBD1
CDR3 protein: CASSLRQQSSYEQYF; CDR3 DNA: TGCGCCAGCAGCCTCAGACAGCAATCCTCCTACGAGCAGTACTTC; CDR3 length: 15; clone size: .; J gene: TRBJ2-7; V gene: TRBV4-1; D gene: .
CDR3 protein: CASSLYSDRETEAFF; CDR3 DNA: TGTGCCAGCTCACTATATTCGGACAGGGAGACTGAAGCTTTCTTT; CDR3 length: 15; clone size: .; J gene: TRBJ1-1; V gene: TRBV18; D gene: TRBD1
CDR3 protein: CSVEGLQGAIDTQYF; CDR3 DNA: TGCAGCGTTGAAGGGTTGCAGGGGGCTATAGATACGCAGTATTTT; CDR3 length: 15; clone size: .; J gene: TRBJ2-3; V gene: TRBV29-1; D gene: TRBD1
CDR3 protein: CAAQGGGLYEQYF; CDR3 DNA: TGTGCCGCCCAGGGCGGGGGTCTCTACGAGCAGTACTTC; CDR3 length: 13; clone size: .; J gene: TRBJ2-7; V gene: TRBV30; D gene: TRBD2
CDR3 protein: CASSLAGTLANEQFF; CDR3 DNA: TGTGCCAGCAGCTTGGCCGGGACACTGGCCAATGAGCAGTTCTTC; CDR3 length: 15; clone size: .; J gene: TRBJ2-1; V gene: TRBV5-4; D gene: .
CDR3 protein: CASTAREGANEKLFF; CDR3 DNA: TGTGCCAGCACCGCCCGCGAGGGAGCTAATGAAAAACTGTTTTTT; CDR3 length: 15; clone size: .; J gene: TRBJ1-4; V gene: TRBV7-9; D gene: .
CDR3 protein: CASSYRERGNQPQHF; CDR3 DNA: TGTGCCAGCAGTTACAGGGAGAGGGGCAATCAGCCCCAGCATTTT; CDR3 length: 15; clone size: .; J gene: TRBJ1-5; V gene: TRBV6-5; D gene: .
CDR3 protein: CATTGGGTEAFF; CDR3 DNA: TGTGCCACCACTGGCGGGGGGACCGAAGCTTTCTTT; CDR3 length: 12; clone size: .; J gene: TRBJ1-1; V gene: TRBV18; D gene: .
CDR3 protein: CATKMREENYGYTF; CDR3 DNA: TGTGCCACTAAAATGCGGGAGGAAAACTATGGCTACACCTTC; CDR3 length: 14; clone size: few; J gene: TRBJ1-2; V gene: TRBV6-5; D gene: .
CDR3 protein: CATRYHTEAFF; CDR3 DNA: TGTGCCACCCGGTATCACACTGAAGCTTTCTTT; CDR3 length: 11; clone size: .; J gene: TRBJ1-1; V gene: TRBV19; D gene: .
CDR3 protein: CASSSSGGNTEAFF; CDR3 DNA: TGTGCCAGCAGCTCCTCAGGGGGGAACACTGAAGCTTTCTTT; CDR3 length: 14; clone size: once; J gene: TRBJ1-1; V gene: TRBV7-8; D gene: TRBD1
CDR3 protein: CASSRLVPGTNEKLFF; CDR3 DNA: TGCGCCAGCAGCCGGTTGGTGCCAGGGACTAATGAAAAACTGTTTTTT; CDR3 length: 16; clone size: .; J gene: TRBJ1-4; V gene: TRBV4-3; D gene: .
CDR3 protein: CASSMIRDRGRDTQYF; CDR3 DNA: TGTGCCAGTAGTATGATCCGGGACAGGGGGCGGGATACGCAGTATTTT; CDR3 length: 16; clone size: .; J gene: TRBJ2-3; V gene: TRBV19; D gene: TRBD1
CDR3 protein: CASSLGYLNTEAFF; CDR3 DNA: TGTGCCAGCTCACTCGGGTACCTGAACACTGAAGCTTTCTTT; CDR3 length: 14; clone size: once; J gene: TRBJ1-1; V gene: TRBV18; D gene: .
CDR3 protein: CASSQWVQGAHNGYTF; CDR3 DNA: TGTGCCAGCAGCCAATGGGTGCAGGGGGCGCACAATGGCTACACCTTC; CDR3 length: 16; clone size: .; J gene: TRBJ1-2; V gene: TRBV3-1/TRBV3-2; D gene: TRBD1
CDR3 protein: CASSPAILAGGLAQYF; CDR3 DNA: TGTGCCAGCTCACCGGCAATACTAGCGGGGGGGCTGGCGCAGTACTTC; CDR3 length: 16; clone size: .; J gene: TRBJ2-7; V gene: TRBV18; D gene: TRBD2
CDR3 protein: CASSLTGEKLFF; CDR3 DNA: TGTGCCAGTAGTTTGACGGGTGAAAAACTGTTTTTT; CDR3 length: 12; clone size: .; J gene: TRBJ1-4; V gene: TRBV19; D gene: .
CDR3 protein: CASSDRENTEAFF; CDR3 DNA: TGCGCCAGCTCGGACAGGGAGAACACTGAAGCTTTCTTT; CDR3 length: 13; clone size: .; J gene: TRBJ1-1; V gene: TRBV5-1; D gene: TRBD1
CDR3 protein: CASSQDIPRDIPVNSYNEQFF; CDR3 DNA: TGCGCCAGCAGCCAAGATATCCCCCGGGACATTCCCGTTAACTCCTACAATGAGCAGTTCTTC; CDR3 length: 21; clone size: .; J gene: TRBJ2-1; V gene: TRBV4-3; D gene: .
CDR3 protein: CASSPQLSGGAFDPYEQYF; CDR3 DNA: TGTGCCAGCAGCCCCCAACTTAGCGGGGGGGCCTTTGATCCCTACGAGCAGTACTTC; CDR3 length: 19; clone size: once; J gene: TRBJ2-7; V gene: TRBV3-1/TRBV3-2; D gene: TRBD2
CDR3 protein: CASSQGTDLSYEQYF; CDR3 DNA: TGCGCCAGCAGCCAGGGGACTGACCTTTCCTACGAGCAGTACTTC; CDR3 length: 15; clone size: once; J gene: TRBJ2-7; V gene: TRBV4-1; D gene: .
CDR3 protein: CASSFGGGYGYTF; CDR3 DNA: TGTGCCAGCAGTTTTGGGGGGGGTTATGGCTACACCTTC; CDR3 length: 13; clone size: few; J gene: TRBJ1-2; V gene: TRBV27; D gene: .